The 3 T cell receptor beta chains given below trace back to one sample, sequenced in a study of response to subunit inactivated influenza vaccine. Via MiXCR, TCRdb re-called the RT-PCR reads, giving one row per CDR3 protein. Counted here are 150,000 to 200,000 distinct CDR3 sequences, approximately 12% occurring once; the ten biggest clones make up around 28%. The sample was also linked to a second study, of T cells expressing NK-cell markers. That work adds: For TCR beta, cDNA was produced by 5'RACE template switching with UMIs.

The sequencing here drew on CD8+ T cells sorted from PBMCs, taken roughly 12 days after vaccination. The receptor set was obtained from a man aged 45 to 65 who received an inactivated influenza vaccine.

This clonotype came up a few times. V usage is TRBV28 and J usage is TRBJ2-7; no definite D call. V was trimmed by 3 bases and J by 6 bases, leaving 15 bases between them. The CDR3 has 14 residues. Germline CDR1 and CDR2: MDHEN and SYDVKM. CDR3 nucleotides: TGTGCCAGCAGTTTCGGAACAGACCGTCGCGAGCAGTACTTC. Its translation: CASSFGTDRREQYF.

This clonotype was recorded a few times. This chain links TRBV4-3 with TRBJ2-1, with D perhaps matching TRBD1 (5 bases). With 0 bases removed from V and 10 bases from J, the gap between germline ends came to 10 bases. CDR1 and CDR2 (germline): LGHNA, YSLEER. The CDR3 loop spans 13 amino acids. DNA for the CDR3: TGCGCCAGCAGCCAAGATGGGGCCGGGGAGCAGTTCTTC. Translating gives CASSQDGAGEQFF.

The chain has TRBV7-9 and TRBJ1-4; the D is unclear. Per germline, CDR1 SEHNR and CDR2 FQNEAQ (reference sequence). The CDR3 is made up of 15 amino acids. Between the trimmed V and J ends, which lost 1 base and 8 bases, there was a span of 14 bases. In DNA form, the CDR3 reads TGTGCCAGCAGCTTAGAAACGGAGAAGAGAGAAAAACTGTTTTTT. Encoded protein: CASSLETEKREKLFF.